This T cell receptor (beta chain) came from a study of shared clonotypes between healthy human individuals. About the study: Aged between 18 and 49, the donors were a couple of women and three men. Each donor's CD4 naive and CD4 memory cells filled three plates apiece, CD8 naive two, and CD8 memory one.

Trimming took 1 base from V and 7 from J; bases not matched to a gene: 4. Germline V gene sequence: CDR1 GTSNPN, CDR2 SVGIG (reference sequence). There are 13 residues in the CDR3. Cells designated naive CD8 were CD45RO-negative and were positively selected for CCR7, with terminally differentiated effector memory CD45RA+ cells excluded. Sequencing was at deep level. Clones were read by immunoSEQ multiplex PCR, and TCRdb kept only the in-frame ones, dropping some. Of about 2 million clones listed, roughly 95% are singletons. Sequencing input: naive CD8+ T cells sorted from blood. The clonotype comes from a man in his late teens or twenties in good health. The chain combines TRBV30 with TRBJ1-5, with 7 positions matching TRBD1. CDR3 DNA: TGTGCCTGGAGTGGGACAGGTCAGCAGCCCCAGCATTTT. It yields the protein CAWSGTGQQPQHF.